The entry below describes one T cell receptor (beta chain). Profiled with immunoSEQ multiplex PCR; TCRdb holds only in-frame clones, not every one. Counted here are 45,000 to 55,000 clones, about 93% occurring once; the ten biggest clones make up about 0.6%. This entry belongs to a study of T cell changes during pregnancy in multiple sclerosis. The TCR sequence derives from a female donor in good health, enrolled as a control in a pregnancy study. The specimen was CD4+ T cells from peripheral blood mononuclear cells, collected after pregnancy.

CDR3 amino acids: CASSLEQGRNTIYF. The CDR3 DNA sequence: TGTGCCAGCAGCTTAGAGCAGGGGAGAAACACCATATATTTT. The chain combines TRBV7-9 with TRBJ1-3; a possible D gene is TRBD1 (6 bases). V gave up 1 base and J gave up 5 bases, with 9 bases separating them. CDR3 size: 14 residues. Germline V gene sequence: CDR1 SEHNR, CDR2 FQNEAQ (reference sequence). The entire variable domain, with the rest obtained from reference TRBV7-9 and TRBJ1-3, is as follows: DTGVSQNPRHKITKRGQNVTFRCDPISEHNRLYWYRQTLGQGPEFLTYFQNEAQLEKSRLLSDRFSAERPKGSFSTLEIQRTEQGDSAMYLCASSLEQGRNTIYFGEGSWLTVV.